This TCR beta chain emerged from a study of regulatory T cells in long-lasting Graves disease. Broader study findings: Persistent cases favored TRBV28, TRBJ1-2 and TRBJ2-5.

The time point: newly diagnosed GD, antithyroid drugs for less than 3 months. Researchers made the TCR library from RNA that was extracted from PBMCs. Investigators prepared the TCR beta libraries by applying iRepertoire HTBI primers and Arm-PCR of CDR3 regions. Each CDR3 protein is one row after TCRdb ran MiXCR on the multiplex PCR reads. The table has 400,000 to 500,000 distinct CDR3 sequences, about 17% seen once; the top ten hold approximately 22%. In this sample, this clonotype turned up many times. Its antigen is undetermined. This CDR3 has 14 residues. Looked up from germline, CDR1 is MDHEN and CDR2 is SYDVKM. Trimming took 6 bases from V and 1 from J, leaving 12 bases between them. The data were also submitted as part of a second study, on T cells in Graves' hyperthyroidism and ophthalmopathy. That paper states: Hyperthyroidism, newly diagnosed and lasting under 2 months, affected patients aged 18 to 65. During a first-round RT-PCR of the TCR CDR3, the HTBI primer set was used. Ophthalmopathy onset followed model prediction by a median approximately 6.2 months.

This clonotype was obtained from a woman under 30 with Graves disease. This chain joins TRBV28 and TRBJ2-5, with a tentative D call TRBD2 (5 bases). The specimen comprised peripheral blood mononuclear cells (PBMCs), sampled at new diagnosis, from a patient treated with antithyroid drugs. The CDR3 protein is CASSLSGIQETQYF. The CDR3, as DNA: TGTGCCAGCAGCCTGTCGGGGATCCAAGAGACCCAGTACTTC.